This is a list of T cell receptor beta chains from one sample in a study of CD8 T cells in Susac syndrome. TCRdb redid the calling of the immunoSEQ multiplex PCR reads with MiXCR, one entry per CDR3 protein. The sample includes about 130,000 distinct CDR3 sequences, approximately 90% of them seen just once. Sequenced sample: CD8+ T cells from PBMCs. Source of these receptors: a human donor with multiple sclerosis. Each CDR3 is given with its conserved first and last residue. The D gene is left open where the match is weak.

j_call d_call v_call cdr3_aa cdr3_nt
TRBJ1-5 NA TRBV27 CASSTGGFGQPQHF TGTGCCAGCAGTACCGGAGGGTTTGGCCAGCCCCAGCATTTT
TRBJ2-2 NA TRBV4-1 CASSQGSGELSTGELFF TGCGCCAGCAGCCAAGGATCCGGGGAGTTAAGCACCGGGGAGCTGTTTTTT
TRBJ2-3 TRBD2 TRBV5-1 CASSPRDSGRPTDTQYF TGCGCCAGCAGCCCCCGAGATAGCGGGAGACCCACAGATACGCAGTATTTT
TRBJ2-4 NA TRBV3-1 CASSQEAFSQGDIQYF TGTGCCAGCAGCCAAGAAGCTTTCAGCCAAGGAGACATTCAGTACTTC
TRBJ2-7 TRBD1 TRBV29-1 CSVLGYRGNYEQYF TGCAGCGTCCTGGGATACAGGGGGAACTACGAGCAGTACTTC
TRBJ1-1 NA TRBV7-9 CASSYGLGNTEAFF TGTGCCAGCAGCTACGGCTTGGGTAACACTGAAGCTTTCTTT
TRBJ2-7 TRBD2 TRBV27 CASSQVGLAYEQYF TGTGCCAGCAGTCAAGTCGGACTAGCCTACGAGCAGTACTTC
TRBJ2-7 TRBD1 TRBV5-1 CASSSFSGQGYEQYF TGCGCCAGCAGCAGCTTCTCGGGACAGGGATACGAGCAGTACTTC
TRBJ1-2 NA TRBV12-3/TRBV12-4 CASSWDVEGYTF TGTGCCAGCAGTTGGGACGTGGAAGGCTACACCTTC
TRBJ1-1 NA TRBV30 CAWSVLAGSTEAFF TGTGCCTGGAGTGTACTGGCAGGGAGCACTGAAGCTTTCTTT
TRBJ2-1 NA TRBV27 CASSLRATYNEQFF TGTGCCAGCAGTTTACGGGCTACCTACAATGAGCAGTTCTTC
TRBJ2-5 TRBD1 TRBV23-1 CASSQSQDRGRETQYF TGCGCCAGCAGTCAATCTCAGGACAGGGGGCGAGAGACCCAGTACTTC
TRBJ2-5 NA TRBV7-2 CASTFPRKPLKYF TGTGCCAGCACCTTCCCCCGGAAGCCCCTTAAGTACTTC
TRBJ2-3 TRBD1 TRBV5-1 CASSLWDRNADTQYF TGCGCCAGCAGCTTGTGGGACAGGAACGCAGATACGCAGTATTTT
TRBJ2-2 NA TRBV27 CASTGDPNTGELFF TGTGCCAGCACGGGAGACCCGAACACCGGGGAGCTGTTTTTT